In its sample, the clone carrying this TCR beta chain was seen a few times. Its antigen is not known. Template switching added a universal primer site, and cDNA bore unique molecular identifiers. TCRdb reanalysed the 5' RACE reads using MiXCR and keeps one entry per CDR3 protein. Among around 490,000 distinct CDR3 sequences listed, about 16% were seen once. CDR3 length equals 17 residues. Trimming stripped 0 bases from V and 3 bases from J, with 15 bases between. Per germline, CDR1 MGHRA and CDR2 YSYEKL. These data come from a study of identical twins. The study's findings and limits: When twins shared out-of-frame alpha sequences, those sequences had excess low generation probability. The study found that models underestimated out-of-frame TCR alpha sharing in monozygotic twins. Cord blood's abundant beta clonotypes had fewer insertions, unlike memory repertoires.

These data also featured in a second study, about yellow fever vaccine responses in identical twins.

The sample comprised CD4+ T cells sorted from blood. The J gene is TRBJ2-4, the V gene TRBV4-1; D possibly corresponds to TRBD2 (5 bases). The origin of this receptor is a woman in her late teens or twenties in good health. The chain's CDR3 is CASSQDGETTNKNIQYF. CDR3 bases: TGCGCCAGCAGCCAAGATGGAGAGACTACAAACAAAAACATTCAGTACTTC.